This T cell receptor beta chain was obtained from a study of tumor-infiltrating lymphocytes in primary liver carcinoma (dated by TCRdb to about 2017). Broadly, across the study: The five patients, three men and two women aged 30 to 69 years, had hepatocellular carcinoma (four) or combined HCC and intrahepatic cholangiocarcinoma (one). The five patients had tumors of stage T1-T3 N0M0, with maximum diameters ranging from roughly 4.2 to 10 cm. Each sample produced about 3.5 to 7.13 million productive TCRbeta reads, and read depth showed no significant difference between tissue types. TCRbeta repertoire sequencing, expression microarrays and whole-exome sequencing were combined in the study across five regions of each liver tumor, with adjacent normal tissue and blood also included. A total of roughly 35 specimens from 5 patients went through TCRbeta repertoire sequencing, namely 25 tumor regions, 5 adjacent noncancerous liver tissues and 5 peripheral blood samples. To link TCRbeta repertoire diversity with the local molecular phenotype, the approximately 27 tumor region samples were profiled using Agilent mRNA microarrays. Technical replicate repertoires showed high reproducibility, with mean shared-clone rates approximately 0.87 and correlation coefficients above 0.95.

CDR1 and CDR2, looked up from the germline V gene, are SGHNT and YENEEA. Inclusive of both ends, the CDR3 amounts to 14 amino acids. This entry keeps only the CDR3 DNA: 42 bases, framed from base 1. TCRbeta-specific cDNA was reverse-transcribed from approximately 0.5 ug total RNA using a constant-region primer and ProtoScript II reverse transcriptase. Construction of the TCRbeta libraries relied on three nested rounds of multiplex PCR, following a slightly modified ARM-PCR procedure. Each of the first two PCR rounds ran for approximately 10 cycles and used multiplex TRBV1-TRBV30 forward primers together with a Cbeta reverse primer. A final 25-cycle PCR with Deep VentR polymerase added sample barcodes and Illumina adapters. Before sequencing, amplicons of 200-500 bp were purified from gel using a QIAquick gel extraction kit. An Illumina HiSeq 2500 was used to sequence the TCRbeta amplicons, generating 250-bp paired-end reads. The authors' pipeline ran thus. To recover full CDR3 sequences, reads were quality-trimmed using Trimmomatic v0.33 and paired reads were then merged using FLASH v1.2.11. V, D and J germline segments were assigned to the rearranged TCRbeta sequences by MiGEC v1.2.1b. Clonotype statistics and Shannon-Wiener diversity indices were calculated with VDJtools v1.0.0. Except for diversity analysis, only the 250 most abundant clonotypes of each sample were used in subsequent analyses to reduce sampling bias. TCRdb itself trimmed the public reads at Q25 with fastp, ran MiXCR and retained productive beta chains. When rows share a CDR3 protein, they turn into one entry using the most common DNA and genes. TCRdb, not the authors, supplied the V and J calls. The sample table contains some 120,000 distinct CDR3 sequences; only one count was recorded for around 64% of them. Of the sample, about 8% is held by the ten largest clones.

Total RNA and DNA were co-extracted from about 19-30 mg of bulk tissue with the AllPrep DNA/RNA mini kit, without cell sorting. Surgical resection was performed in China between November 2015 and March 2016 on a few patients with histopathologically diagnosed primary liver carcinoma. At the time of sampling, the patients had chronic HBV infection and had not received any treatment. Each tumor was sampled at five spatially separated regions: the superior, inferior, left-lateral and right-lateral poles and the tumor centre. According to histology, viable tumor cells made up more than 80% of every tumor sample. Each fresh piece of tumor and adjacent tissue was cut in two, with one half stored in RNAlater at -80 degrees C and the other half sent for histology. Worth noting for this clonotype: Its antigen has not been determined. The final CDR3 position lacks the conserved phenylalanine or tryptophan, pointing to a likely read error.

Here is what the overall study found, with its caveats: The study included only 4 to 6 patients, and the authors note findings should be validated in a larger study. Since the samples were bulk and unsorted, there was no way to compare CD4+ and CD8+ T cell repertoires. Just about 7.5-24% of top clones turned up in all five regions of a tumor, which suggests spatial heterogeneity among tumor-infiltrating T cells. Only the TCR beta chain was sequenced, which likely underestimates true repertoire diversity because unpaired alpha chains were not captured. The top 250 clones accounted for a significantly greater share of the repertoire in tumors than in blood (p = 0.039). Consistent with antigen-driven expansion, pairs of tumor regions showed higher repertoire overlap (mean around 36%) than either tumor-adjacent pairs (about 17%) or tumor-blood pairs (roughly 15%).

The rearrangement combines TRBV11-3 with TRBJ2-1; the D gene cannot be named for sure. The clonotype originates from an older woman with primary liver carcinoma and hepatitis B virus infection. Sequencing used liver tumor tissue from sampling region 3. The sample's cell subset or site, from its label and the paper: tumor region T3, left-lateral pole. CDR3 protein: CVSSRQNGVESQFL. The bases read TGTGTCAGCAGCCGGCAGAATGGGGTAGAGTCGCAGTTCTTG.